What follows are 19 T cell receptor beta chains derived from one specimen sequenced in a study of cytomegalovirus exposure and HLA in healthy donors (dated by TCRdb to the late 2010s). Libraries were prepared through the immunoSEQ multiplex PCR assay. A mixture of 60 forward primers for TCR Vbeta segments and 13 reverse primers for TCR Jbeta segments was used in the multiplex PCR. Entries here come from immuneACCESS through TCRdb and include only in-frame sequences with V and J called. Some clones fail to appear in such tables; in the studies checked, an unresolved V gene covers under half of the shortfall, and the cause of the remainder is unknown. This sample's records show about 38,000 clones. The ten largest clones add up to about 8.9% of the sample. Sequences were obtained from PBMCs. The receptors originated from a man aged 40-50 years in good health and CMV-seropositive.

The rearrangement links TRBV11-3 to TRBJ2-3, with 8 bases fitting TRBD2. The CDR3 has 19 residues. J lost 3 bases, V lost 7 bases, and 21 bases had no gene match. Per germline, CDR1 SGHNT and CDR2 YENEEA. CDR3 sequence (DNA): TGTGCCAGCACCCCGGGGCTAGCGGGCCGGGGAGGGAGAACAGATACGCAGTATTTT. Translating it yields CASTPGLAGRGGRTDTQYF.

The CDR3 region has the DNA TGTGCCAGCAGCAACACAGGGGGCTACACTGAAGCTTTCTTT. Encoded protein: CASSNTGGYTEAFF. The V and J genes are TRBV25-1 and TRBJ1-1; 9 bases line up with TRBD1. The V and J ends lost 6 bases and 3 bases, in that order; junction bases with no gene match: 5. The germline V gene encodes CDR1 MGHDK and CDR2 SYGVNS. The CDR3 spans 14 residues.

The chain couples TRBV30 to TRBJ1-1; D unresolved. CDR3 length: 13 residues. The V and J ends lost 4 bases and 8 bases respectively, with 17 bases between them. CDR1 is GTSNPN, CDR2 SVGIG, per germline (reference sequence). The DNA for the CDR3 is TGTGCCTGGAAGGGTAGGGTAGCGATCGAAGCTTTCTTT. This translates into CAWKGRVAIEAFF.

The chain uses TRBV4-3 and TRBJ2-5; maybe TRBD2 (5 bases). CDR3 length equals 14 residues. Per germline, CDR1 LGHNA and CDR2 YSLEER. V was shortened by 1 base and J by 5 bases, with 11 bases between the two germline ends. The DNA for the CDR3 is TGCGCCAGCAGCCAAGGGGCGGGCCGGGAGACCCAGTACTTC. This gives the protein CASSQGAGRETQYF.

The chain combines TRBV2 with TRBJ1-5; tentative D call: TRBD1 (6 bases). The CDR3 is 20 residues long. V lost 11 bases to trimming and J lost 3 bases, with 35 bases between them. Germline V lookup: CDR1 SNHLY, CDR2 FYNNEI. CDR3 loop: CAGTYLGQGPEVGVNQPQHF. Here the CDR3 DNA reads TGTGCCGGCACCTATCTGGGTCAGGGGCCCGAGGTTGGAGTCAATCAGCCCCAGCATTTT.

The gene calls are TRBV5-1 and TRBJ1-1; D is unresolved. V lost 0 bases and J 4 bases, leaving 10 bases between the germline ends. CDR1 and CDR2 (germline): SGHRS, YFSETQ. The CDR3 runs 14 residues. In DNA form, the CDR3 reads TGCGCCAGCAGCTTGGGTCAGGCTCCCACTGAAGCTTTCTTT. Protein sequence: CASSLGQAPTEAFF.

The CDR3 here is CASSQDYPEGASTDTQYF. CDR3 DNA sequence: TGCGCCAGCAGCCAAGACTACCCCGAGGGGGCAAGCACAGATACGCAGTATTTT. The gene calls are TRBV4-1 and TRBJ2-3; 7 bases are a match to TRBD1. Germline CDR1 and CDR2: MGHRA and YSYEKL. This CDR3 region has 18 residues. The trim removed 0 bases at V and 0 bases at J, leaving 9 bases unmatched.

The rearrangement links TRBV7-2 to TRBJ2-7; a possible D gene is TRBD1 (6 bases). The CDR3 consists of 15 residues. Germline assignment: CDR1 SGHTA and CDR2 FQGNSA. The V and J ends lost 5 bases and 2 bases respectively, with 16 bases between them. The CDR3 region has the DNA TGTGCCAGCAGCCCCACAGGGCAAGCGACCTACGAGCAGTACTTC. It is translated as CASSPTGQATYEQYF.

The gene calls are TRBV21-1 and TRBJ1-4. TRBV21-1 is described as a pseudogene. The CDR3 length is 14 residues. CDR3 DNA: TGTGCCAGCAGCCGACAGCCTGCGGGAAAAAAACTGTTTTTT. Encoded protein: CASSRQPAGKKLFF.

The chain carries TRBV30 and TRBJ2-2, with D tentatively TRBD2 (5 bases). Trimming pared 0 bases from V and 7 bases from J, leaving 12 bases between. The CDR3 covers 14 residues. Germline V gives CDR1 GTSNPN, CDR2 SVGIG (reference sequence). The CDR3 sequence is CAWSVQWAGGELFF. In DNA, the CDR3 is TGTGCCTGGAGTGTACAATGGGCGGGCGGGGAGCTGTTTTTT.

V gene TRBV7-9 combines with J gene TRBJ2-3, with D possibly matching TRBD2 (6 bases). The CDR3 extends over 17 amino acids. Germline V gene sequence: CDR1 SEHNR, CDR2 FQNEAQ (reference sequence). V dropped 0 bases and J dropped 4 bases, with 17 bases sitting between them. The CDR3 nucleotides read TGTGCCAGCAGCTTAGCGCTTGGGGATGGAGGGGCAGATACGCAGTATTTT. Amino acid sequence: CASSLALGDGGADTQYF.

V usage is TRBV27 and J usage is TRBJ1-5; D may be TRBD1 (6 bases). V was shortened by 2 bases and J by 1 base, with 9 bases between the two germline ends. The length of the CDR3 is 15 residues. The germline V gene encodes CDR1 MNHEY and CDR2 SMNVEV (reference sequence). This CDR3 is CASSLNRVSNQPQHF. DNA of the CDR3: TGTGCCAGCAGTTTAAACAGGGTGAGCAATCAGCCCCAGCATTTT.

The DNA for the CDR3 is TGTGCCAGCAGTGACTCGGGTAGCGGGAGGCGGAATACGCAGTATTTT. It is translated as CASSDSGSGRRNTQYF. V usage is TRBV6-4 and J usage is TRBJ2-3, with TRBD2 identical over 10 bases. CDR3 size: 16 residues. V gave up 0 bases and J gave up 7 bases; unmatched junction bases: 7. Germline V gene data show CDR1 as MRHNA and CDR2 as SNTAGT.

The chain couples TRBV11-3 to TRBJ2-5; 10 bases agree with TRBD2. V gave up 1 base and J gave up 4 bases; unmatched junction bases: 6. This CDR3 has 16 amino acids. CDR1 and CDR2 from the germline V gene are SGHNT and YENEEA. The CDR3 protein is CASSLGLAGPAETQYF. The CDR3 DNA reads as TGTGCCAGCAGCTTAGGACTAGCGGGCCCTGCAGAGACCCAGTACTTC.

The CDR3 loop is CAWKGARTTNEKLFF. The CDR3 coding sequence is TGTGCCTGGAAGGGGGCAAGAACAACTAATGAAAAACTGTTTTTT. This chain joins TRBV30 and TRBJ1-4; 7 nucleotides agree with TRBD1. CDR3 length: 15 amino acids. Germline CDR1 GTSNPN, CDR2 SVGIG (reference sequence). V lost 4 bases to trimming and J lost 0 bases; unmatched junction nucleotides: 5.

The chain combines TRBV20-1 with TRBJ2-3, with D unresolved. V was trimmed by 5 bases and J by 7 bases, leaving 7 bases between them. CDR3 size: 10 residues. CDR1 is DFQATT and CDR2 is SNEGSKA in the germline V gene (reference sequence). CDR3 residues: CSAARYTQYF. In DNA form, the CDR3 reads TGCAGTGCTGCTAGGTATACGCAGTATTTT.

J is TRBJ2-1 and V is TRBV7-9; 7 bases agree with TRBD2. The CDR3 contains 14 residues. Germline V gene sequence: CDR1 SEHNR, CDR2 FQNEAQ (reference sequence). The V and J ends lost 4 bases and 6 bases, in that order; junction bases with no gene match: 6. The CDR3 DNA is TGTGCCAGCAGCTCCTCGCCTAGCGGCAATGAGCAGTTCTTC. Protein sequence: CASSSSPSGNEQFF.

V is TRBV5-8 and J is TRBJ2-7; 15 bases match TRBD2. V was clipped by 3 bases and J by 0 bases; unmatched bases: 7. CDR1 SGHTS and CDR2 YDEGEE come from the germline V gene. This CDR3 is built from 18 residues. In DNA form, the CDR3 reads TGTGCCAGCAGCTCGACCGGGACTAGCGGGAGGAGCTCCTACGAGCAGTACTTC. This gives the protein CASSSTGTSGRSSYEQYF. The full variable domain, in which reference TRBV5-8 and TRBJ2-7 provide the parts outside the CDR3, is EAGVTQSPTHLIKTRGQQATLRCSPISGHTSVYWYQQALGLGLQFLLWYDEGEERNRGNFPPRFSGRQFPNYSSELNVNALELEDSALYLCASSSTGTSGRSSYEQYFGPGTRLTVT.

The J gene is TRBJ1-5, the V gene TRBV7-9, with a tentative D call TRBD1 (5 bases). Germline V gene data show CDR1 as SEHNR and CDR2 as FQNEAQ (reference sequence). V lost 1 base to trimming and J lost 7 bases, with 14 bases between them. This CDR3 has 15 residues. Written as DNA, the CDR3 is TGTGCCAGCAGCTTAGGGGCAGGGAAGGGCCAGCCCCAGCATTTT. Residues: CASSLGAGKGQPQHF. Filled out from reference TRBV7-9 and TRBJ1-5, the complete variable domain reads DTGVSQNPRHKITKRGQNVTFRCDPISEHNRLYWYRQTLGQGPEFLTYFQNEAQLEKSRLLSDRFSAERPKGSFSTLEIQRTEQGDSAMYLCASSLGAGKGQPQHFGDGTRLSIL.